The T cell receptor (beta chain) under discussion was sequenced for a study of T cell repertoires in cytomegalovirus infection. Turning to the study itself: HLA-B-restricted CMV epitopes that are well studied, plus recently identified HLA-C-restricted ones, were used by the study. It was the public TCR beta signatures that indicated both CMV infection and matching HLA type. Whole-study results and caveats: Dominating the ex vivo response were TCR beta clonotypes that were CMV-specific and HLA-C-restricted.

The length of the CDR3 is 18 residues. With 0 bases clipped from V and 2 bases from J, the junction kept 12 bases outside the gene matches. CDR1 is SGHNT, CDR2 YYREEE, per germline (reference sequence). TCRdb re-analysed the reads in MiXCR, keeping a single row per CDR3 protein. Among about 830,000 distinct CDR3 sequences, around a third were seen once, and the ten largest hold around an eighth. This clonotype was seen a handful of times. Its antigen is unidentified. Sequencing used cultured CD8+ T cells from PBMCs, obtained from culture after CMV antigen stimulation. The chain is built from TRBV5-4 and TRBJ2-3, with TRBD1 matching over 7 bases. This receptor was taken from a human donor in good health (CMV status not recorded). Some clones in this sample may be carry-over from other donors' samples. The DNA of the CDR3 is TGTGCCAGCAGCTTGGGGGAGACAGGGCCACACGACACAGATACGCAGTATTTT. This encodes CASSLGETGPHDTDTQYF.